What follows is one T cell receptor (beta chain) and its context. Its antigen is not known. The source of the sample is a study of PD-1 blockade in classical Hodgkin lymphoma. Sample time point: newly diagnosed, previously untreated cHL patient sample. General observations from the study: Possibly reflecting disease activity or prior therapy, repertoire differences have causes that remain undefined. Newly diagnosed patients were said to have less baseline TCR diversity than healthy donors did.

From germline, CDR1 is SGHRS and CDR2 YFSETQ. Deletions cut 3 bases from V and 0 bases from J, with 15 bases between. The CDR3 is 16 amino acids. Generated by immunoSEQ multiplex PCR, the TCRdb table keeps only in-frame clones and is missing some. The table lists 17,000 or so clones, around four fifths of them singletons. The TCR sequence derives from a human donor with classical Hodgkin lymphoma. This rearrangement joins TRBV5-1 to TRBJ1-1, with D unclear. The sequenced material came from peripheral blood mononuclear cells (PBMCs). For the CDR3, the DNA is TGCGCCAGCAGCTCTCTCACATATTCCATGAACACTGAAGCTTTCTTT. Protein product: CASSSLTYSMNTEAFF.